This section outlines one T cell receptor (beta chain) sequence together with its context. Its antigen is currently not known. No qualities accompany the bases; no much larger clone lies one base away. TCRbeta CDR3 regions were immunosequenced from genomic DNA with the immunoSEQ Assay. Genomic DNA was amplified by bias-controlled multiplex PCR before high-throughput sequencing. On the authors' methods: To quantify the absolute abundance of each unique TCRbeta CDR3 region, the sequences were collapsed and filtered. Clonality was defined as 1 minus Pielou's evenness and was calculated using productive rearrangements only. A previously published method was used to identify clones with significantly greater frequencies in on-treatment samples than in baseline samples. TCRdb carries this immuneACCESS record with in-frame sequences only. Its versions omit some clonotypes, under half of them owing to an unresolved V gene in the studies checked, with the rest unexplained. V and J calls and clone size are as listed in that table; D and trimming were resolved from the DNA. This sample lists under 20,000 clones; around 88% were detected once. Just over 35% of the sample is taken by the ten largest.

The sample's treatment or condition label is to be understood as: randomized to nivolumab then ipilimumab (arm A) or the reverse (arm B). No trial patient had received prior DNA-damaging chemotherapy. A FACS Aria II flow cytometer was used to sort live CD3+CD8+ cells that were negative for CD19 and CD56 from thawed PBMCs. The samples were obtained from melanoma patients enrolled in CheckMate 064, an open-label, randomized phase II trial testing sequential checkpoint blockade. Peripheral blood mononuclear cells were collected by leukapheresis, purified with Ficoll-Paque, and frozen in human serum with about 9.6% DMSO. Immediately after sorting, the purity of sorted blood CD3+CD8+ cells was verified to be >95%, after which DNA was extracted. The data belong to a study of sequential checkpoint blockade in melanoma (dated by TCRdb to 2018 to 2020). About the investigation overall: Using 1:1 randomization, the trial assigned patients either to first-line nivolumab followed by ipilimumab (arm A) or to ipilimumab followed by nivolumab (arm B). Maintenance nivolumab came after each of the two trial sequences. General conclusions and limits of the study: Larger, independent patient cohorts are needed to validate the response-prediction model that combines TCR metrics and mutation burden.

This TCR came from a human donor with melanoma. Material: CD8+ T cells sorted from blood (inferred from file names), obtained from a patient given nivolumab and ipilimumab in sequence.

The CDR3 protein is CASSRTGSATNEKLFF. The DNA sequence reads TGTGCCAGCAGCAGGACAGGGAGCGCAACTAATGAAAAACTGTTTTTT. Recombination connected TRBV7-9 to TRBJ1-4; 8 middle bases align to TRBD1. The germline V and J ends show losses of 5 bases and 0 bases respectively, and no gene match explains 5 bases of the junction. Its CDR3 holds 16 amino acids, cysteine through phenylalanine. Only the CDR3 DNA is retained, 48 bases long and in frame from the first base. CDR1 and CDR2 are drawn from the germline V gene (reference sequence): SEHNR, FQNEAQ.